The entry below gives a single T cell receptor beta chain sequence along with its context. Its matching antigen is unknown. This sample was taken from a study of T cell responses to AZD1222 COVID-19 vaccine. Broader study findings: Repertoire samples came only from after the peak T cell response. Clonal diversity was possibly underestimated, and white British individuals and females predominated among donors.

Sequencing used immunoSEQ multiplex PCR; TCRdb keeps in-frame clones, though not all of them. The sample lists fewer than 110,000 clones; about 86% were seen once. V was clipped by 4 bases and J by 2 bases, with 14 bases between them. CDR1 is KGHDR, CDR2 SFDVKD, per germline. The CDR3 covers 16 residues. The V call is TRBV24-1, the J call TRBJ2-1; D gene ambiguous. The specimen was peripheral blood, collected on day 0 of AZD1222 vaccination. The sequence came from an adult in good health. CDR3 sequence (DNA): TGTGCCACCAGTGAGAGACCCCGAGGCACCTACAATGAGCAGTTCTTC. It codes for CATSERPRGTYNEQFF.